The 21 T cell receptor beta chains below all came from one sample that was sequenced in a study of blood T cells in healthy people across ages. The authors ran a second PCR of 7 to 11 cycles using a sample-barcoded 5' primer and a J-beta primer mix. TCRdb re-called the 5' RACE reads with MiXCR, one entry per CDR3 protein. The sample includes 630,000 or so distinct CDR3 sequences, approximately 30% of them seen just once. Input material: blood. These receptors were taken from a woman of 80 years or more in good health.

As regards this clonotype: A much larger clone differs from this one at a single base, so this may be a read error. The V call is TRBV5-8, the J call TRBJ2-6; perhaps TRBD1 as D (5 bases). The CDR3 consists of 16 residues. Per germline, CDR1 SGHTS and CDR2 YDEGEE. The CDR3, as DNA: TGTGCCAGCAGCTTGCGCCGCATCTCTGGGGCCAACGTCCGGACTTTC. This translates into CASSLRRISGANVRTF.

Concerning this clonotype: A much larger clone lies one base from this, so it may be a read error. The V call is TRBV15, the J call TRBJ1-5, with D unresolved. There are 15 residues in the CDR3. Germline-derived CDR1 and CDR2 are LNHNV and YYDKDF (reference sequence). V dropped 2 bases and J dropped 2 bases, with 10 bases sitting between them. The CDR3 DNA sequence: TGTGCCACCAGCAGATATGGAGGCGGCAATCAGCCCCAGCATTTT. The encoded protein is CATSRYGGGNQPQHF. Variable domain in full (rest from reference TRBV15 and TRBJ1-5): DAMVIQNPRYQVTQFGKPVTLSCSQTLNHNVMYWYQQKSSQAPKLLFHYYDKDFNNEADTPDNFQSRRPNTSFCFLDIRSPGLGDTAMYLCATSRYGGGNQPQHFGDGTRLSIL.

This clonotype was observed a few times. This chain uses TRBV28 with TRBJ2-5; weak D call: TRBD2 (5 bases). This CDR3 region has 13 residues. Germline V CDR1 and CDR2: MDHEN, SYDVKM. V gave up 6 bases and J gave up 11 bases, with 19 bases separating them. The CDR3 nucleotides read TGTGCCAGCAGCCCGAGCAGCGGAAATGAGCAGTACTTC. This sequence encodes CASSPSSGNEQYF. The variable domain in full, completed from reference TRBV28 and TRBJ2-5, reads DVKVTQSSRYLVKRTGEKVFLECVQDMDHENMFWYRQDPGLGLRLIYFSYDVKMKEKGDIPEGYSVSREKKERFSLILESASTNQTSMYLCASSPSSGNEQYFGPGTRLLVL.

Comments on this clonotype: A read error may explain this, as a much larger clone is one base away. V is TRBV5-1 and J is TRBJ2-1, with D hard to call. Germline V gene lookup returns CDR1 SGHRS and CDR2 YFSETQ. This CDR3 spans 15 amino acids. V lost 0 bases and J 6 bases, leaving 13 bases between the germline ends. The CDR3 region has the DNA TGCGCCAGCAGCTTGGGGCCTATGCCGACCAATGAGCAGTTCTTC. Protein sequence: CASSLGPMPTNEQFF.

This clonotype was seen many times. The chain recombines TRBV5-6 with TRBJ1-1, with D unclear. Per germline, CDR1 SGHDT and CDR2 YYEEEE. The CDR3 has 14 amino acids. V lost 5 bases and J 1 base, leaving 12 bases between the germline ends. In DNA form, the CDR3 reads TGTGCCAGCAGAGCCGGGGTACCGAACACTGAAGCTTTCTTT. Amino acids: CASRAGVPNTEAFF.

The chain combines TRBV6-5 with TRBJ2-2; D possibly uses TRBD1 or TRBD2 (5 bases each). CDR1 is MNHEY, CDR2 SVGAGI, per germline. CDR3 length equals 18 residues. Trimming removed 0 bases at V and 0 bases at J, with 14 bases between. CDR3 sequence (DNA): TGTGCCAGCAGTTACTCGGGGGACGGACGGGCGAACACCGGGGAGCTGTTTTTT. Translating it yields CASSYSGDGRANTGELFF.

This clonotype appeared many times. The rearrangement joins TRBV24-1 to TRBJ1-1; 7 bases line up with TRBD1. The CDR3 has 13 residues. From germline, CDR1 is KGHDR and CDR2 SFDVKD. V lost 4 bases and J lost 4; bases outside the gene matches: 2. CDR3 in amino acids: CATSEAGGTEAFF. The CDR3 DNA sequence: TGTGCCACCAGTGAAGCAGGGGGCACTGAAGCTTTCTTT.

This clonotype was observed many times. This chain connects TRBV7-8 to TRBJ2-7; 10 bases agree with TRBD1. Germline-derived CDR1 and CDR2 are SGHVS and FQNEAQ. Unmatched junction bases numbered 8, after V lost 1 base and J lost 8 bases. The CDR3 runs 15 residues. As DNA, the CDR3 is TGTGCCAGCAGCTTAGTCATGGGACAGGGGTTGAAGCAGTACTTC. Protein: CASSLVMGQGLKQYF.

The table lists this clonotype with many counts. The gene calls are TRBV6-6 and TRBJ2-7; 8 bases agree with TRBD1. Germline V gene data show CDR1 as MNHNY and CDR2 as SVGAGI (reference sequence). CDR3 length: 14 residues. The J segment lost 0 bases and the V segment lost 6 bases, leaving 4 bases of the junction unmatched. CDR3 protein: CASRDRDTSYEQYF. DNA of the CDR3: TGTGCCAGCAGGGACAGGGACACCTCCTACGAGCAGTACTTC.

This clonotype was counted a few times. The genes are TRBV4-2 and TRBJ1-3, with D uncertain. The CDR3 contains 15 residues. Trimming took 1 base from V and 1 from J, leaving 8 bases between them. Germline V CDR1 and CDR2: LGHNA, YNFKEQ. As DNA, the CDR3 is TGTGCCAGCAGCCAAGTCGAACCATCTGGAAACACCATATATTTT. This translates into CASSQVEPSGNTIYF.

In its sample, this clonotype was seen many times. The V and J genes are TRBV5-1 and TRBJ2-3; D is ambiguous. CDR3 length: 14 residues. Trimming stripped 0 bases from V and 4 bases from J, with 9 bases between. Germline V lookup: CDR1 SGHRS, CDR2 YFSETQ. CDR3 nucleotide sequence: TGCGCCAGCAGCTTGGTTACGGGTCCAGATACGCAGTATTTT. Its translation: CASSLVTGPDTQYF.

The chain recombines TRBV28 with TRBJ2-7; 11 bases fit TRBD2. Per the germline V gene, CDR1 is MDHEN and CDR2 is SYDVKM. V lost 6 bases, J lost 5 bases, and 6 bases stayed unmatched. The CDR3 spans 14 residues. The CDR3 sequence is CASSTSGSVNEQYF. CDR3 DNA: TGTGCCAGCAGCACTAGCGGGAGTGTCAACGAGCAGTACTTC.

Here the CDR3 reads CASSLGRLATQYF. In DNA form, the CDR3 reads TGCGCCAGCAGCTTGGGCAGGTTAGCGACCCAGTACTTC. The chain has TRBV5-1 and TRBJ2-5; D ambiguous. The CDR3 is 13 amino acids. Per the germline V gene, CDR1 is SGHRS and CDR2 is YFSETQ. Between the trimmed V and J ends, which lost 0 bases and 7 bases, there was a span of 10 bases.

CDR3: CASSPFFPGQPSYNEQYF. CDR3 DNA: TGTGCCAGCAGTCCATTCTTTCCGGGACAGCCTTCCTACAATGAGCAGTACTTC. The genes are TRBV12-3 or TRBV12-4 and TRBJ2-7; 7 positions agree with TRBD1. The CDR3 is 18 amino acids. V was clipped by 5 bases and J by 7 bases; unmatched bases: 23.

This clonotype was picked up many times. The chain joins TRBV7-9 to TRBJ2-7; TRBD2 aligns across 7 bases. CDR3 length: 14 amino acids. Germline loops: CDR1 SEHNR, CDR2 FQNEAQ (reference sequence). J was trimmed by 4 bases and V by 4 bases; bases with no gene match: 7. The CDR3 DNA reads as TGTGCCAGCAGCTCGACACTAGCGCGGTACGAGCAGTACTTC. Translating it yields CASSSTLARYEQYF.

The chain carries TRBV7-2 and TRBJ2-1; no reliable D call. Germline lookup yields CDR1 SGHTA and CDR2 FQGNSA. This CDR3 region has 14 residues. V was trimmed by 5 bases and J by 8 bases, leaving 16 bases between them. This CDR3 is CASSQEPGLDEQFF. In nucleotides, the CDR3 is TGTGCCAGCAGCCAAGAGCCAGGTTTAGATGAGCAGTTCTTC.

The gene calls are TRBV11-2 and TRBJ2-1, with D hard to call. The V end was cut by 1 base, the J end by 7 bases, with 17 bases between. CDR3 length: 16 residues. Per germline, CDR1 SGHAT and CDR2 FQNNGV. The CDR3 spells CASSLGNSLVGNEQFF. In DNA form, the CDR3 reads TGTGCCAGCAGCTTAGGGAACAGCCTGGTGGGGAATGAGCAGTTCTTC.

J is TRBJ2-1 and V is TRBV3-1, with D unclear. The germline V gene has CDR1 LGHDT and CDR2 YNNKEL (reference sequence). The CDR3 consists of 15 residues. Trimming took 4 bases from V and 10 from J, leaving 20 bases between them. The CDR3 bases are TGTGCCAGCAGCCCTAGTTGGACCTCCGGTTTGGAGCAGTTCTTC. This encodes CASSPSWTSGLEQFF.

This chain joins TRBV20-1 and TRBJ1-1; D perhaps matches TRBD1 (5 bases). The CDR3 contains 13 residues. The V and J ends lost 6 bases and 5 bases respectively, with 16 bases between them. Per germline, CDR1 DFQATT and CDR2 SNEGSKA (reference sequence). DNA of the CDR3: TGCAGTGCGAGTACGGGGGGGAGAACTGAAGCTTTCTTT. It encodes CSASTGGRTEAFF.

The J gene is TRBJ1-1, the V gene TRBV6-1, with a possible D match to TRBD1 (5 bases). V lost 7 bases and J 2 bases, leaving 14 bases between the germline ends. This CDR3 is built from 14 residues. CDR1 MNHNS and CDR2 SASEGT come from the germline V gene. This CDR3 is CASKPGRVNTEAFF. CDR3 DNA sequence: TGTGCCAGCAAGCCGGGACGCGTAAACACTGAAGCTTTCTTT.

This clonotype was picked up a small number of times. One end of the junction is discordant with germline, which a read error may explain. The V call is TRBV7-7, the J call TRBJ2-2; D not certain. There are 15 residues in the CDR3. The germline CDR1 and CDR2 sequences are SSHAT and FNYEAQ (reference sequence). The CDR3 region has the DNA TGTGCTAGCAGCTTAGTTGTAGGGAACACCGGGGAGCTGTTTTTT. It codes for CASSLVVGNTGELFF.